The source of this T cell receptor (beta chain) is a study of regulatory T cells in long-lasting Graves disease (dated by TCRdb to about 2021). For the study in its entirety: Antithyroid drugs had been taken for less than 3 months by newly diagnosed Graves' disease patients. Patients with persistent Graves' disease were compared with patients with newly diagnosed Graves' disease using TCR sequencing and RNA sequencing of peripheral blood. TCR sequencing covered some 13 persistent and approximately 20 newly diagnosed Graves' disease patients, around 35 samples in total. The study took place in China and was registered as a clinical trial.

This specimen's time point label, per the study, means: newly diagnosed GD, antithyroid drugs for less than 3 months. For both TCR sequencing and RNA sequencing, RNA was extracted from PBMCs using TRIzol. Graves' disease was diagnosed according to American Thyroid Association guidelines. Patients for the study were recruited at an endocrinology department in Xi'an, China. Each patient gave roughly 8.4 milliliters of peripheral blood, collected in an EDTA anticoagulant tube. PBMCs were isolated by Ficoll Paque Plus density gradient separation without further T cell sorting. An Agilent 2100 Bioanalyzer and agarose gel were used to check RNA quality, and a NanoDrop 2000 was used to measure RNA concentration. Paper-wide results and their limitations: Lower TCR Shannon entropy and fewer highly expanded clones were observed in persistent Graves' disease patients than in newly diagnosed patients, which suggested clonal expansion. As a limitation, the authors acknowledged that the small sample size may reduce accuracy. Persistent disease showed preferential use of TRBV28, TRBJ1-2 and TRBJ2-5, whereas newly diagnosed disease favored TRBV20-1 and TRBJ2-1. A larger number of public clonotypes was shared among persistent patients (more than 2,500) than among newly diagnosed patients (about 990). Only the TCR beta chain was sequenced and analyzed. Only peripheral blood was studied, because thyroid tissue, the primary lesion, was inaccessible.

Library method: multiplex PCR. Instrument used: Illumina HiSeq 4000. TCR beta libraries were built with iRepertoire HTBI primers and Arm-PCR amplification of CDR3 regions. PCR products were gel purified before sequencing. Processing in the source paper ran as follows. A total of fewer than 65 TRBV and some 15 TRBJ segments were identified across samples and were used for gene usage analysis of CDR3 amino acid clonotypes. COPE and FqMerger were used to merge filtered high-quality paired reads into contigs. Contigs were aligned with BLAST to IMGT TRBV, TRBD and TRBJ reference genes, and CDR3 was defined per IMGT. Any clonotype with a frequency above 0.1% was counted as a highly expanded clone. Repertoire diversity was measured by Shannon entropy, and V-J evenness by the Gini coefficient. Clonotypes shared by more than one individual were considered public. TCRdb trimmed public reads at Q25 via fastp, called clones via MiXCR and kept in-frame beta chains. Every CDR3 protein is listed once, alongside the most common genes and DNA of its rows. The V and J calls, along with clone size, are taken from TCRdb and not from the paper's own processing. The sample table holds 450,000 to 600,000 distinct CDR3 sequences, of which roughly 12% were seen once. Roughly a tenth of the sample comes from the top ten.

Ten or more counts support this clonotype. The target of this receptor is not known. Nothing much larger sits one base from this clone, and base qualities are not available. According to the germline V gene (reference sequence), CDR1 reads DFQATT and CDR2 reads SNEGSKA. Spanning cysteine to phenylalanine, the CDR3 consists of 15 amino acids. The DNA shown is the 45-base CDR3, in frame from base 1. V is pared back by 7 bases and J by 0 bases, with 13 bases lying between the germline termini. These data were also filed under a second study, of T cells in Graves' hyperthyroidism and ophthalmopathy. Reported in the second study: Stable Graves' hyperthyroidism was defined as the absence of progression to ophthalmopathy over 18 months of follow-up. Hyperthyroidism patients were newly diagnosed, had a disease duration of under 2 months, and were aged 18 to 65 years. Any patient with an uncontrolled infection, another autoimmune disease, pregnancy or lactation was excluded. Clinical symptoms, serum thyroxine and TRAb, thyroid ultrasound, and orbital computed tomography formed the basis for the diagnoses. The first round of RT-PCR for the TCR CDR3 was performed with the HTBI primer set and the Qiagen OneStep RT-PCR kit. Blood samples also contained most of the expanded thyroid clonotypes (frequency above 0.001), which suggests that blood repertoires may reflect thyroid immune responses. In cross-validation, a model built on a 13 V-J signature told ophthalmopathy apart from stable hyperthyroidism with less than 90% sensitivity and around 84% specificity, and in testing the same model reached 80%/75%. In validation, progression to ophthalmopathy was predicted by the model with about 70% sensitivity and 72.22% specificity, a median of approximately 6.5 months before onset. TCR V-J signatures able to tell the groups apart were searched for in a discovery cohort of 90 to 100 patients, of whom roughly 42 had Graves' ophthalmopathy and more than 55 had stable Graves' hyperthyroidism. Prospective prediction of ophthalmopathy was tested in an independent validation cohort consisting of about 20 hyperthyroidism patients and some 15 patients who later progressed to ophthalmopathy. The 100 or so discovery patients were randomly split 7:3 into training and test sets. Thyroid tissue and blood T-cell repertoires from six or seven Graves' hyperthyroidism patients were also compared in the study. Once sampling was done, hyperthyroidism patients were given methimazole at a starting dose of 30 mg daily, whereas ophthalmopathy patients were given high-dose intravenous methylprednisolone. A second multiplex PCR round built the libraries, followed by size selection and purification. Sequencing of the libraries was done on an Illumina HiSeq2000 using paired-end 100 bp reads. SOAPnuke was used to process the raw data, removing reads that contained adapters or uncalled bases, had a mean Phred below 15, or lacked an exact match to the constant primer or identifier. High-quality paired reads were merged using COPE v1.2.5, and each unique nucleotide sequence was defined as a clonotype. MiTCR v1.1 was used to align clonotypes to the IMGT TRBV, TRBD and TRBJ reference segments. The analysis was restricted to V-J combinations with a frequency above 0.0001, which together covered just over 98% of the repertoires. The TCS score was defined as F50 (clonal expansion) divided by E x V (chaos), with BLOSUM62-based TCRdist calculated between CDR3 peptides within each V-J. Welch's t-statistics and random forest reduced some 510 V-J features to 13, which were used in a naive Bayes classifier (R e1071). Sample size was not statistically predetermined, and blinding of investigators to group allocation was not performed. TCR Vbeta CDR3 sequencing of 135 peripheral blood samples (more than 40 ophthalmopathy, 75 hyperthyroidism and around 17 progressor patients) is reported in the paper.

This receptor was taken from a man between 25 and 39 years old with Graves disease. Donor details come from another sample of the same person, matched by shared clones. This chain joins TRBV20-1 to TRBJ1-6; TRBD1 is possibly the D segment (5 matching bases). The material was peripheral blood mononuclear cells (PBMCs), obtained at new diagnosis, from a patient treated with antithyroid drugs. The encoded CDR3 is CSGWQGSSYNSPLHF. DNA sequence: TGCAGTGGATGGCAGGGAAGCTCCTATAATTCACCCCTCCACTTT.